This T cell receptor (beta chain) was observed in a study of cytomegalovirus exposure and HLA in healthy donors. The germline CDR1 and CDR2 sequences are MDHEN and SYDVKM. The CDR3 length is 16 residues. V lost 6 bases, J lost 7 bases, and 25 bases lay in between. 13 Jbeta primers and 60 Vbeta primers were used for the PCR. Assay: immunoSEQ multiplex PCR; the TCRdb copy retains only in-frame clones and omits some. Here the sample spans around 120,000 clones, approximately 80% being singletons. A word on this clone: Its cognate antigen is unknown.

Overall study findings and caveats: The productive fraction for most TCR beta V segments was about 87% or about 30% in an earlier analysis. Researchers counted over 150 TCR beta chains as cytomegalovirus-associated.

Sequences were obtained from PBMCs. The origin of this receptor is a man aged 50 to 60 in good health and CMV-seropositive. V gene TRBV28 combines with J gene TRBJ2-7; D might be TRBD1 (6 bases). CDR3 sequence: CASSPPTGIRPGEQYF. DNA of the CDR3: TGTGCCAGCAGCCCCCCTACAGGGATCCGGCCGGGAGAGCAGTACTTC. Using reference TRBV28 and TRBJ2-7 for the parts outside the CDR3, the full variable domain is DVKVTQSSRYLVKRTGEKVFLECVQDMDHENMFWYRQDPGLGLRLIYFSYDVKMKEKGDIPEGYSVSREKKERFSLILESASTNQTSMYLCASSPPTGIRPGEQYFGPGTRLTVT.